These 2 T cell receptor beta chains originate from one sample sequenced in a study of T cell changes during pregnancy in multiple sclerosis. This table comes from immunoSEQ multiplex PCR, and its TCRdb copy is limited to in-frame clones, with some not included. The sample has tens of thousands of clones, less than 95% seen once; the top ten hold around 2.3%. Source: peripheral blood, taken in the first trimester of pregnancy. These receptors originate from a female donor in good health, enrolled as a control in a pregnancy study.

The chain employs TRBV7-3 and TRBJ1-1; a weak D match, TRBD1 (5 bases). CDR3 size: 13 residues. V lost 6 bases, J lost 1 base, and 9 bases lay in between. Germline CDR1 reads SGHTA; CDR2 reads FQGTGA. CDR3 sequence: CASSSQENTEAFF. The CDR3 DNA reads as TGTGCCAGCAGTTCACAGGAGAACACTGAAGCTTTCTTT.

The chain joins TRBV27 to TRBJ2-2, with D possibly matching TRBD2 (6 bases). With 6 bases removed from V and 4 bases from J, the gap between germline ends came to 21 bases. Looked up from germline, CDR1 is MNHEY and CDR2 is SMNVEV (reference sequence). CDR3 length: 17 residues. CDR3 in amino acids: CASSYRGRGGGTGELFF. Here the CDR3 DNA reads TGTGCCAGCAGCTATCGTGGGCGGGGTGGCGGCACCGGGGAGCTGTTTTTT.